The clone carrying this TCR beta chain was recorded a few times. TCRdb itself ran the RACE reads through MiXCR, one entry per CDR3 protein. Of approximately 84,000 distinct CDR3 sequences in the sample, 11% were seen once. Time point reported: patch test 2, 6 weeks after DPC sensitization. Indicated treatment: therapeutic diphenylcyclopropenone sensitization with weekly scalp DPC. The study drew its donors from alopecia patients who were 18 to 70 years old and suitable for DPC. This entry belongs to a study of human T cells and chemical hapten exposure. The material was whole blood, obtained in connection with sensitization to the hapten diphenylcyclopropenone (DPC). This clonotype was sampled from a young man with alopecia areata. Some clones in this sample may be carry-over from other donors' samples.

In nucleotides, the CDR3 is TGTGCCAGCAGTTACTCAGGGCCCCCCGGGGCCACTGAAGCTTTCTTT. It encodes CASSYSGPPGATEAFF. The chain employs TRBV6-2 or TRBV6-3 and TRBJ1-1; possibly TRBD1 for D (5 bases). Trimming took 0 bases from V and 4 from J, leaving 15 bases between them. The germline V gene encodes CDR1 MNHEY and CDR2 SVGEGT. This CDR3 has 16 amino acids.